The source of this T cell receptor beta chain is a study of T cell repertoires in cytomegalovirus infection. This clonotype was observed a few times. Its antigen remains unidentified. One entry per CDR3 protein, called by TCRdb with MiXCR from the reads. The sample records 650,000 to 900,000 distinct CDR3 sequences, 25% to 30% being singletons. Germline loops: CDR1 SGHTA, CDR2 FQGTGA. The CDR3 totals 15 residues. Trimming removed 0 bases from V and 1 base from J, with 9 bases in between. The TCR sequence derives from a human donor in good health (CMV status not recorded). Some clones in this sample may be carry-over from other donors' samples. The sequences come from cultured CD8+ T cells from PBMCs, collected from culture after CMV antigen stimulation. The chain couples TRBV7-3 to TRBJ1-1; D ambiguous. The CDR3, as DNA: TGTGCCAGCAGCTTAACAAGAAGCAGGAACACTGAAGCTTTCTTT. As protein: CASSLTRSRNTEAFF. The full variable domain, completed using reference TRBV7-3 and TRBJ1-1, is GAGVSQTPSNKVTEKGKYVELRCDPISGHTALYWYRQSLGQGPEFLIYFQGTGAADDSGLPNDRFFAVRPEGSVSTLKIQRTERGDSAVYLCASSLTRSRNTEAFFGQGTRLTVV.